The 13 T cell receptor beta chains given below trace back to one sample, sequenced in a study of T-cell memory formation after mild COVID-19. TCRdb analysed the 5' RACE reads with MiXCR anew, one entry per CDR3 protein. In the table there are roughly 580,000 distinct CDR3 sequences, approximately 19% of which are singletons. Sequenced sample: PBMCs or a T cell subset sorted from them (not recorded which). The receptor source for this set is an adult woman who had mild COVID-19 (a few samples of this study predate the infection). Cell type and time point are not known.

CDR3 sequence reads: CASSHSGTPYNEQFF. CDR3 coding DNA: TGTGCCAGCAGCCATAGCGGAACCCCCTACAATGAGCAGTTCTTC. The chain has TRBV12-3 or TRBV12-4 and TRBJ2-1, with a possible D match to TRBD2 (6 bases). The CDR3 sequence is 15 residues long. The V and J ends lost 6 bases and 2 bases respectively, with 14 bases between them.

In this sample, this clonotype turned up a few times. J is TRBJ2-1 and V is TRBV7-9; 7 bases are shared with TRBD1. Germline lookup yields CDR1 SEHNR and CDR2 FQNEAQ (reference sequence). The CDR3 length is 16 residues. V lost 1 base, J lost 1 base, and 4 bases stayed unmatched. In DNA form, the CDR3 reads TGTGCCAGCAGCTTAGTTCCAGGGGGATCCTACAATGAGCAGTTCTTC. Its protein is CASSLVPGGSYNEQFF.

This clonotype was seen ten or more times. This chain uses TRBV11-2 with TRBJ2-5; no firm D call. Germline V gene data show CDR1 as SGHAT and CDR2 as FQNNGV. CDR3 length equals 14 residues. V was cut by 1 base and J by 2 bases, with 8 bases left in between. The CDR3 here is CASSLGYLQETQYF. The CDR3, as DNA: TGTGCCAGCAGCTTAGGCTACTTACAAGAGACCCAGTACTTC.

This clonotype was counted between two and nine times. The chain carries TRBV2 and TRBJ1-1; a weak D match, TRBD1 (6 bases). The CDR3 is 15 residues long. CDR1 is SNHLY, CDR2 FYNNEI, per germline. V lost 1 base and J lost 3, with 12 bases in between. CDR3 region: CASSEEGGWDTEAFF. CDR3 coding DNA: TGTGCCAGCAGTGAAGAAGGGGGTTGGGACACTGAAGCTTTCTTT.

This chain connects TRBV9 to TRBJ2-3, with 12 bases aligning to TRBD2. Per the germline V gene, CDR1 is SGDLS and CDR2 is YYNGEE. The CDR3 runs 21 residues. With V trimmed by 0 bases and J by 2 bases, 16 bases remained unmatched. CDR3 loop: CASSVAPQTRLAGAFTDTQYF. The DNA of the CDR3 is TGTGCCAGCAGCGTAGCTCCCCAAACCCGACTAGCGGGGGCCTTCACAGATACGCAGTATTTT.

This clonotype was counted a few times. This CDR3 is CASTPTTYNEQFF. CDR3 coding DNA: TGTGCCAGCACGCCAACTACGTACAATGAGCAGTTCTTC. This rearrangement joins TRBV7-9 to TRBJ2-1; D is unresolved. Trimming took off 7 bases at V and 4 bases at J, with 11 bases between the two ends. The CDR3 consists of 13 residues. Germline CDR1 reads SEHNR; CDR2 reads FQNEAQ (reference sequence).

This clonotype was seen only a few times. This rearrangement joins TRBV5-1 to TRBJ2-1, with D unclear. Germline V gene lookup returns CDR1 SGHRS and CDR2 YFSETQ. The CDR3 consists of 13 residues. Deletions cut 3 bases from V and 9 bases from J, with 13 bases between. CDR3 DNA: TGCGCCAGCAGCTCCCCACCGCGGTCTGAGCAGTTCTTC. Translation gives CASSSPPRSEQFF.

The table lists this clonotype with a count of one. The chain uses TRBV20-1 and TRBJ2-3; 9 bases map to TRBD1. V was pared by 2 bases and J by 1 base, with 4 bases of the junction left unmatched. This CDR3 contains 15 residues. Looked up from germline, CDR1 is DFQATT and CDR2 is SNEGSKA (reference sequence). The CDR3 DNA reads as TGCAGTGCTAGAAGGACAGGGGTCCGCACAGATACGCAGTATTTT. This codes for CSARRTGVRTDTQYF.

This clonotype was seen at least ten times. This chain links TRBV4-1 with TRBJ2-3; 8 bases fit TRBD2. CDR3 length equals 16 residues. The germline V gene encodes CDR1 MGHRA and CDR2 YSYEKL. V lost 4 bases and J lost 0; bases outside the gene matches: 6. CDR3: CASSRSGGASTDTQYF. The CDR3 nucleotides are TGCGCCAGCAGCCGAAGCGGGGGAGCTAGCACAGATACGCAGTATTTT.

This chain connects TRBV4-2 to TRBJ2-7; the match to TRBD2 covers 9 bases. The CDR3 is 17 residues long. Germline CDR1 LGHNA, CDR2 YNFKEQ. V shed 0 bases and J 4 bases; nucleotides not matched to a gene: 10. The CDR3 nucleotides read TGTGCCAGCAGCCAAGAGTGGGTAGCGGGAGCGGGTTACGAGCAGTACTTC. Translated, it gives CASSQEWVAGAGYEQYF.

This clonotype turned up a few times. The chain couples TRBV7-9 to TRBJ2-7; TRBD1 matches at 7 bases. Germline V gene lookup returns CDR1 SEHNR and CDR2 FQNEAQ (reference sequence). This CDR3 is built from 15 residues. V dropped 1 base and J dropped 3; count of bases not matched to a gene: 6. The CDR3 loop is CASSLERGRNYEQYF. DNA of the CDR3: TGTGCCAGCAGCTTAGAGAGGGGGCGGAACTACGAGCAGTACTTC.

The chain joins TRBV20-1 to TRBJ2-7, with unresolved D. Trimming cost V 6 bases and J 2 bases, with 14 bases left between them. CDR1 DFQATT and CDR2 SNEGSKA come from the germline V gene (reference sequence). The length of the CDR3 is 13 residues. The CDR3 spells CSARSILTYEQYF. Written as DNA, the CDR3 is TGCAGTGCCCGGAGTATTTTAACCTACGAGCAGTACTTC.

The chain joins TRBV7-9 to TRBJ2-1, with 11 nucleotides matching TRBD2. The CDR3 totals 17 residues. V lost 2 bases and J lost 7; bases outside the gene matches: 10. Germline loops: CDR1 SEHNR, CDR2 FQNEAQ (reference sequence). The CDR3 here is CASSLPSSGRPGNEQFF. In DNA form, the CDR3 reads TGTGCCAGCAGCTTACCCTCTAGCGGGAGGCCGGGGAATGAGCAGTTCTTC.